This T cell receptor beta chain was recorded in a study of identical twins. Study-level points and caveats: Fewer insertions were carried by abundant cord blood beta clonotypes, but none was seen in memory repertoires. There is a chance that invariant MAIT and iNKT cells partially muddied zero-insertion analyses.

Regarding this clonotype: As yet, its antigen is unknown.

Unique molecular identifiers were present on the cDNA, which also gained a universal primer site by template switching. TCRdb analysed the 5' RACE reads with MiXCR anew, one entry per CDR3 protein. The data show about 480,000 distinct CDR3 sequences, 13% to 15% seen once. The same specimen was also included in a second study, on yellow fever vaccine responses in identical twins.

This clonotype was obtained from a woman under 30 in good health. The sample taken for sequencing was CD4+ T cells sorted from blood.

CDR3 bases: TGTGCCAGCAGTTACGGACAGCACTACGAGCAGTACTTC. The encoded protein is CASSYGQHYEQYF. This rearrangement joins TRBV6-5 to TRBJ2-7; perhaps TRBD1 as D (6 bases). CDR3 length: 13 amino acids. Germline V gene data show CDR1 as MNHEY and CDR2 as SVGAGI. The V and J ends lost 2 bases and 3 bases respectively, with 8 bases between them.